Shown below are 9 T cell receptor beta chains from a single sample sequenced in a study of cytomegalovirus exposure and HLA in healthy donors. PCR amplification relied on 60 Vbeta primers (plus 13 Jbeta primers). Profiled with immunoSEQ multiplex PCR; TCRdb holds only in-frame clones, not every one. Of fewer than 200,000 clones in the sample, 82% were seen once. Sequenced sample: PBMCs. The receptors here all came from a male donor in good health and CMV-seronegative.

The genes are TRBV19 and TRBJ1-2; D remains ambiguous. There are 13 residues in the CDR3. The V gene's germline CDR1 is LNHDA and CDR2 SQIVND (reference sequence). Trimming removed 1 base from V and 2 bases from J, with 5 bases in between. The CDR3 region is CASSIAVNYGYTF. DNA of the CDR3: TGTGCCAGTAGTATAGCAGTAAACTATGGCTACACCTTC.

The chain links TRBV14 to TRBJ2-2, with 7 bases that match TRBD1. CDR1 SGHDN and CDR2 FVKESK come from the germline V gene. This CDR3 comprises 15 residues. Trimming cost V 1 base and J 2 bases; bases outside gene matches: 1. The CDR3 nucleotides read TGTGCCAGCAGCCAAGGGGACAGCAACACCGGGGAGCTGTTTTTT. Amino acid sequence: CASSQGDSNTGELFF.

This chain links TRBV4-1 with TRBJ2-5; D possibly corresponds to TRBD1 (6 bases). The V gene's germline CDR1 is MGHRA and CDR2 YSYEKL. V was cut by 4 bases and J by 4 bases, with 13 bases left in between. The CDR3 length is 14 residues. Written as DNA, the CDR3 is TGCGCCAGCAGCCCAGGACAGTTGAGAGAGACCCAGTACTTC. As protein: CASSPGQLRETQYF.

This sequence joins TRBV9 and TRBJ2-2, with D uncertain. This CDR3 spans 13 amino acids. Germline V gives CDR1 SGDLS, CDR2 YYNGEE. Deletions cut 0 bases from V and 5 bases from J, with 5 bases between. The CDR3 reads CASSVVATGELFF. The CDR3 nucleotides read TGTGCCAGCAGCGTAGTTGCGACCGGGGAGCTGTTTTTT.

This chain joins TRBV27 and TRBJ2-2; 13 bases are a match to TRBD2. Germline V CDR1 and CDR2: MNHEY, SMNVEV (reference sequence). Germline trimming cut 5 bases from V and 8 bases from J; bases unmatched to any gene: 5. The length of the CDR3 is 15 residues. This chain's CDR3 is CASSPTSGRWGELFF. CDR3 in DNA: TGTGCCAGCAGTCCGACTAGCGGGAGGTGGGGGGAGCTGTTTTTT.

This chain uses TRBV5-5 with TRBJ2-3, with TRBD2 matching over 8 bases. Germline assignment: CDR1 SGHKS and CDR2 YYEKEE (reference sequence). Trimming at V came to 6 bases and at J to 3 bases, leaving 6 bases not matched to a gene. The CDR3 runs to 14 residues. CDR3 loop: CASMGRGGTDTQYF. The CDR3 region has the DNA TGTGCCAGCATGGGACGGGGGGGAACAGATACGCAGTATTTT.

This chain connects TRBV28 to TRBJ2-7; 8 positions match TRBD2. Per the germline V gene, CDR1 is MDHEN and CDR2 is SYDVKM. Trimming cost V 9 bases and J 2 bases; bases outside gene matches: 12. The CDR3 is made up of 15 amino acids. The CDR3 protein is CASIPTLADTYEQYF. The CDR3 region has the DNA TGTGCCAGTATCCCGACACTAGCGGATACCTACGAGCAGTACTTC.

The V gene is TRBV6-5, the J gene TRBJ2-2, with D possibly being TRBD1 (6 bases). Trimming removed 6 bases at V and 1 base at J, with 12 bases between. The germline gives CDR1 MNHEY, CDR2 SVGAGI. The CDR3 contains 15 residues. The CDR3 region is CASRRTGLNTGELFF. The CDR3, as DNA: TGTGCCAGCAGACGCACAGGGTTGAACACCGGGGAGCTGTTTTTT.

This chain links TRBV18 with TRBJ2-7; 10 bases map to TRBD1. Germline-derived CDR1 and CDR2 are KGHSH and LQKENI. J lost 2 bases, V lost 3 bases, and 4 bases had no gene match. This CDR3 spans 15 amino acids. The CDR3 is CASSPPGQGTYEQYF. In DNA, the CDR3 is TGTGCCAGCTCACCCCCGGGACAGGGGACCTACGAGCAGTACTTC.